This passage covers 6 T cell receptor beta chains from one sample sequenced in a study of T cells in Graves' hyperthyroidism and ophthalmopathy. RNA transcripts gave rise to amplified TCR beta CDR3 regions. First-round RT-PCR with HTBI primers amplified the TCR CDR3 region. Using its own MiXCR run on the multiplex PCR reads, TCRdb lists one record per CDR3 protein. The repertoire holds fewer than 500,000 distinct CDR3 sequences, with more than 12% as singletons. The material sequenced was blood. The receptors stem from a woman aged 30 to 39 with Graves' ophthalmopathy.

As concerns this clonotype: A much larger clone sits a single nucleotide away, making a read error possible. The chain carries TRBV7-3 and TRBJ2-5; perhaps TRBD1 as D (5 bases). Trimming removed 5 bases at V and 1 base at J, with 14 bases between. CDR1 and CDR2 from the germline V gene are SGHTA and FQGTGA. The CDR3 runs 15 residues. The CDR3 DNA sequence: TGTGCCAGCAGCGGGGCCGGCCCCTCCCAAGAGACCCAGTACTTC. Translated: CASSGAGPSQETQYF.

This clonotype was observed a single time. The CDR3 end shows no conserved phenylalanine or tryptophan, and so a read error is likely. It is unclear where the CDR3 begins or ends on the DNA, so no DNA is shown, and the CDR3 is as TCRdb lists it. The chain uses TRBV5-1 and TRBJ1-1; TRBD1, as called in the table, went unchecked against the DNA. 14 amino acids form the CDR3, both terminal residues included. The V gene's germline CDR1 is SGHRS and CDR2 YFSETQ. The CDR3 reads CASSKQGWDTEALI.

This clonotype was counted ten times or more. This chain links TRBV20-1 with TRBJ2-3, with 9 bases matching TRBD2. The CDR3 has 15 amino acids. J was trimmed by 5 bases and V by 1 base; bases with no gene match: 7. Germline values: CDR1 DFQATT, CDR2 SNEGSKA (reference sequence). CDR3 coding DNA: TGCAGTGCTAGAGGCGGGGGGGGCCGTGGAGATACGCAGTATTTT. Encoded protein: CSARGGGGRGDTQYF.

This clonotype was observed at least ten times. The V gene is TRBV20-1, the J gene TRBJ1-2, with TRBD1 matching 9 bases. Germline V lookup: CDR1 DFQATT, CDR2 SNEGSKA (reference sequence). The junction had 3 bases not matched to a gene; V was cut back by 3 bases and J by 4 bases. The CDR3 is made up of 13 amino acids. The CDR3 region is CSARVDRGYGYTF. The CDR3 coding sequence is TGCAGTGCTAGGGTGGACAGGGGCTATGGCTACACCTTC.

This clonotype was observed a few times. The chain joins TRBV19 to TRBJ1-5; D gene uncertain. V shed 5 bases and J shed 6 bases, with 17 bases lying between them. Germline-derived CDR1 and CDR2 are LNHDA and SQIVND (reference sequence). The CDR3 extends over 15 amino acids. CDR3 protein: CASSVWSFSSQPQHF. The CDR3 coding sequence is TGTGCCAGTAGTGTATGGTCGTTTAGTTCTCAGCCCCAGCATTTT.

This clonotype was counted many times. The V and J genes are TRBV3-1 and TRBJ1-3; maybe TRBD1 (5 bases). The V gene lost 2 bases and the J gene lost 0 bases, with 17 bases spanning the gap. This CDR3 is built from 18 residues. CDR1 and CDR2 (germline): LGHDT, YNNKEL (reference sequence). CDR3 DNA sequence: TGTGCCAGCAGCCAAAACTTTTTCAGGGAACTCTCTGGAAACACCATATATTTT. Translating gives CASSQNFFRELSGNTIYF. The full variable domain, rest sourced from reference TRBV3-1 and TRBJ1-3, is DTAVSQTPKYLVTQMGNDKSIKCEQNLGHDTMYWYKQDSKKFLKIMFSYNNKELIINETVPNRFSPKSPDKAHLNLHINSLELGDSAVYFCASSQNFFRELSGNTIYFGEGSWLTVV.